This T cell receptor (beta chain) was recorded in a study of vaccination effects on CD4 cells after COVID-19. Study-level points and caveats: Marked clonal contraction of both clone types appeared late after vaccination.

Sequencing used immunoSEQ multiplex PCR; TCRdb keeps in-frame clones, though not all of them. There are about 41,000 clones in the sample; around 77% occur only once, and 2.9% lies in the top ten. This clone has just one count. What it recognizes is unknown. CD4+ T cells specific for antigen were expanded with viral peptide pools by the ViraFEST assay before sequencing. Subsequent to less than twelve days of culture, CD4+ T cells were isolated. The vaccine recipients had no prior SARS-CoV-2 infection, with negative nucleocapsid antibodies. They grew approximately 2.1 million PBMC in each well, adding 10 IU/ml IL-2 and around 9.6 ug/ml peptides. This receptor was identified in a human donor who received a COVID-19 vaccine. Sequenced material: CD4+ T cells from PBMCs cultured with HCoV-NL63 spike peptides, taken before COVID-19 vaccination.

The CDR3: CASSSRQGDGYTF. The CDR3 DNA is TGTGCCAGCTCATCTAGACAGGGGGATGGCTACACCTTC. This rearrangement joins TRBV18 to TRBJ1-2; the match to TRBD1 covers 9 bases. The V and J ends lost 5 bases and 6 bases, in that order; junction bases with no gene match: 4. This CDR3 contains 13 residues. Looked up from germline, CDR1 is KGHSH and CDR2 is LQKENI.